Below, 20 T cell receptor beta chains from the same sample are listed, as sequenced in a study of T cell repertoires in cytomegalovirus infection. Their recognized antigens are unknown. MiXCR was run by TCRdb on the reads, yielding one entry per CDR3 protein. Of roughly 570,000 distinct CDR3 sequences in the sample, roughly 43% were seen once. The specimen was cultured PBMCs, collected from culture after CMV antigen stimulation. The source of these receptors is a human donor in good health (CMV status not recorded). Some clones in this sample may be carry-over from other donors' samples.

The rearrangement joins TRBV3-1 to TRBJ2-1; 9 bases align to TRBD2. The ends lost 3 bases at V and 2 bases at J; junction bases unmatched: 5. Germline V gene sequence: CDR1 LGHDT, CDR2 YNNKEL (reference sequence). This CDR3 is built from 16 residues. The CDR3 region has the DNA TGTGCCAGCAGCCATAGATCTAGCGGGGCCTACAATGAGCAGTTCTTC. It yields the protein CASSHRSSGAYNEQFF.

The rearrangement joins TRBV20-1 to TRBJ2-5; 14 nucleotides line up with TRBD2. The CDR3 is 15 amino acids. V lost 6 bases to trimming and J lost 5 bases; unmatched junction nucleotides: 8. Germline CDR1 is DFQATT and CDR2 is SNEGSKA (reference sequence). The CDR3 DNA is TGCAGTGCCAGACTAGCGGGAGGGCCGGGGGAGACCCAGTACTTC. Translation: CSARLAGGPGETQYF.

CDR3 sequence: CASSPWGPERGLYNSLEQYF. DNA of the CDR3: TGTGCCAGCAGCCCTTGGGGGCCTGAGCGGGGGTTATATAATTCCCTCGAGCAGTACTTC. V and J are TRBV28 and TRBJ2-7; 8 nucleotides align to TRBD2. The CDR3 has 20 residues. Germline CDR1 reads MDHEN; CDR2 reads SYDVKM. V dropped 6 bases and J dropped 6; count of bases not matched to a gene: 28.

In its sample, this clonotype was seen a few times. The CDR3, as DNA: TGTGCCAGCAGCCAAGGACAGACCCCCAACTATGGCTACACCTTC. This codes for CASSQGQTPNYGYTF. This chain links TRBV14 with TRBJ1-2, with D possibly matching TRBD1 (5 bases). V was cut by 1 base and J by 2 bases, with 11 bases left in between. This CDR3 has 15 amino acids. Germline CDR1 and CDR2: SGHDN and FVKESK.

The V call is TRBV12-3 or TRBV12-4, the J call TRBJ2-2; TRBD2 matches 13 bases. The CDR3 runs to 18 residues. The trim removed 5 bases at V and 0 bases at J, leaving 6 bases unmatched. For the CDR3, the DNA is TGTGCCAGCAGTCCGGGACTAGCGGGAATAGCGAACACCGGGGAGCTGTTTTTT. This gives the protein CASSPGLAGIANTGELFF.

V is TRBV7-9 and J is TRBJ2-2; D gene unclear. V shed 11 bases and J shed 3 bases, with 13 bases lying between them. The germline V gene has CDR1 SEHNR and CDR2 FQNEAQ (reference sequence). The CDR3 covers 13 residues. CDR3 loop: CASRVQYTGELFF. The DNA of the CDR3 is TGTGCCTCTCGGGTACAGTACACCGGGGAGCTGTTTTTT.

The J gene is TRBJ2-1, the V gene TRBV7-6; 9 bases are shared with TRBD2. V shed 5 bases and J 3 bases; nucleotides not matched to a gene: 5. Looked up from germline, CDR1 is SGHVS and CDR2 is FNYEAQ. There are 15 residues in the CDR3. As DNA, the CDR3 is TGTGCCAGCAGCCTGACTAGCGGACTCTACAATGAGCAGTTCTTC. Translated: CASSLTSGLYNEQFF.

V gene TRBV6-2 or TRBV6-3 combines with J gene TRBJ2-1; TRBD2 agrees at 7 bases. After removal of 6 bases from V and 4 bases from J, the junction contained 6 bases not matched to a gene. The CDR3 covers 14 residues. Germline lookup yields CDR1 MNHEY and CDR2 SVGEGT. The CDR3 DNA follows: TGTGCCAGCAGCTTACTAGCGACATACAATGAGCAGTTCTTC. It encodes CASSLLATYNEQFF.

This clonotype was observed a few times. This rearrangement joins TRBV7-2 to TRBJ1-5, with D possibly being TRBD1 (5 bases). Germline V gene lookup returns CDR1 SGHTA and CDR2 FQGNSA. The CDR3 is made up of 12 amino acids. V was trimmed by 6 bases and J by 7 bases, leaving 10 bases between them. CDR3 DNA sequence: TGTGCCAGCAGTGTAGGGGTCCAGCCCCAGCATTTT. This sequence encodes CASSVGVQPQHF.

CDR3 nucleotide sequence: TGTGCCAGCAAACTACTAGCGGGGGGGTTGACAGATACGCAGTATTTT. This sequence encodes CASKLLAGGLTDTQYF. V gene TRBV27 combines with J gene TRBJ2-3; 13 bases fit TRBD2. The CDR3 has 16 residues. CDR1 MNHEY and CDR2 SMNVEV come from the germline V gene (reference sequence). The V and J ends lost 7 bases and 3 bases, in that order; junction bases with no gene match: 7.

Turning to this clonotype: Since a much larger clone is just one base distant, this may be a read error. V and J are TRBV5-6 and TRBJ2-7; 10 nucleotides agree with TRBD2. The CDR3 loop spans 14 amino acids. The junction had 1 base not matched to a gene; V was cut back by 2 bases and J by 2 bases. Germline CDR1 SGHDT, CDR2 YYEEEE. The CDR3 DNA follows: TGTGCCAGCAGCTTTAGCGGGAGGCCCTACGAGCAGTACTTC. Protein product: CASSFSGRPYEQYF.

The genes are TRBV12-3 or TRBV12-4 and TRBJ2-7, with TRBD2 matching over 7 bases. The length of the CDR3 is 14 residues. Unmatched junction bases numbered 4, after V lost 1 base and J lost 4 bases. CDR3 loop: CASSLELAPYEQYF. The CDR3 DNA follows: TGTGCCAGCAGTTTAGAACTAGCGCCATACGAGCAGTACTTC.

The chain recombines TRBV6-1 with TRBJ1-5; D not certain. CDR3 size: 15 residues. V was shortened by 2 bases and J by 2 bases, with 10 bases between the two germline ends. Germline CDR1 reads MNHNS; CDR2 reads SASEGT. CDR3 DNA sequence: TGTGCCAGCAGTGAACTCAGCCATGGCAATCAGCCCCAGCATTTT. Protein sequence: CASSELSHGNQPQHF.

V usage is TRBV19 and J usage is TRBJ2-1; D is unclear. This CDR3 spans 16 amino acids. Germline CDR1 reads LNHDA; CDR2 reads SQIVND (reference sequence). Trimming removed 0 bases at V and 9 bases at J, with 18 bases between. The CDR3 DNA reads TGTGCCAGTAGTATAGAGATCATGGGCCTTCCGGCTGAGCAGTTCTTC. It specifies CASSIEIMGLPAEQFF.

The rearrangement uses TRBV19 and TRBJ1-4, with D possibly matching TRBD1 (5 bases). This CDR3 region has 17 residues. With 3 bases removed from V and 8 bases from J, the gap between germline ends came to 22 bases. Germline CDR1 and CDR2: LNHDA and SQIVND (reference sequence). The CDR3 coding sequence is TGTGCCAGTAGTATGACCGGACCGCGGCTCGGGGACGAAAAACTGTTTTTT. Its translation: CASSMTGPRLGDEKLFF.

This clonotype was seen once. This chain uses TRBV23-1 with TRBJ1-5; 9 bases align to TRBD1. TRBV23-1 is known as an ORF, though its function is uncertain. The CDR3 consists of 14 residues. Trimming at V came to 6 bases and at J to 7 bases, leaving 7 bases not matched to a gene. The CDR3, as DNA: TGCGCCAGCAGCCGACAGGGGGGAAAACAGCCCCAGCATTTT. It is translated as CASSRQGGKQPQHF.

This clonotype was observed at least ten times. The chain joins TRBV7-6 to TRBJ2-3; D is perhaps TRBD1 or TRBD2 (5 bases each). The CDR3 runs to 16 residues. Trimming removed 1 base from V and 0 bases from J, with 11 bases in between. Germline V gene lookup returns CDR1 SGHVS and CDR2 FNYEAQ. For the CDR3, the DNA is TGTGCCAGCAGCTTAGGGGGGATAACTAGCACAGATACGCAGTATTTT. This sequence encodes CASSLGGITSTDTQYF. Supplemented by reference TRBV7-6 and TRBJ2-3, the full variable domain reads GAGVSQSPRYKVTKRGQDVALRCDPISGHVSLYWYRQALGQGPEFLTYFNYEAQQDKSGLPNDRFSAERPEGSISTLTIQRTEQRDSAMYRCASSLGGITSTDTQYFGPGTRLTVL.

This clonotype was seen only a few times. A junction boundary mismatches the germline segment, possibly from a read error. The V call is TRBV15, the J call TRBJ2-5, with D unclear. CDR3 size: 12 residues. CDR1 LNHNV and CDR2 YYDKDF come from the germline V gene (reference sequence). The CDR3 is CATTRDQETQYF. CDR3 DNA sequence: TGTGCCACCACCAGAGACCAAGAGACCCAGTACTTC.

This sequence joins TRBV20-1 and TRBJ2-1; TRBD2 matches at 10 bases. Germline trimming cut 5 bases from V and 6 bases from J; bases unmatched to any gene: 7. Per germline, CDR1 DFQATT and CDR2 SNEGSKA (reference sequence). The CDR3 is made up of 14 amino acids. The CDR3 region has the DNA TGCAGTGCTTCCTTAGCGGGGGGCCTCAATGAGCAGTTCTTC. As protein: CSASLAGGLNEQFF.

This rearrangement joins TRBV29-1 to TRBJ2-4; tentatively, D is TRBD1 (6 bases). The CDR3 runs 17 residues. Germline values: CDR1 SQVTM, CDR2 ANQGSEA. V gave up 1 base and J gave up 1 base, with 17 bases separating them. CDR3 DNA sequence: TGCAGCGTTGAAGGACCCCGAAGTGACAGGGCCAAAAACATTCAGTACTTC. It codes for CSVEGPRSDRAKNIQYF.